This T cell receptor (beta chain) was observed in a study of T cells in Graves' hyperthyroidism and ophthalmopathy. This clonotype has at least ten counts. Its antigen is still unknown. An end of the junction differs from the germline gene, which may be a read error. Using RNA transcripts as the source, TCR beta CDR3 regions were amplified. HTBI primers were used for first-round RT-PCR of the TCR CDR3. TCRdb re-analysed the multiplex PCR reads in MiXCR, keeping a single row per CDR3 protein. The sample has about 360,000 distinct CDR3 sequences, less than 15% seen once. The CDR3 extends over 15 amino acids. Per the germline V gene, CDR1 is SQVTM and CDR2 is ANQGSEA. Notes on the study in general: Model predictions of ophthalmopathy came a median approximately 6.8 months before onset.

The receptor comes from a woman aged 18 to 35 with Graves' hyperthyroidism. The genes are TRBV29-1 and TRBJ2-7, with 12 bases identical to TRBD1. Sequenced material: blood. CDR3 sequence reads: CSVDLGTGGSDEQYF. CDR3 DNA sequence: TGCAGCGTTGATCTCGGGACAGGGGGCTCCGACGAGCAGTACTTC.